The source of this T cell receptor beta chain is a study of tumor and adjacent non-tumor tissue in lung cancer. The CDR3 has 13 amino acids. Germline CDR1 MNHEY, CDR2 SVGAGI. No cell sorting was done before RNA was extracted from the tissue. Concerning this clonotype itself: At one end, the junction sequence differs from germline, possibly due to a read error.

The library came from three nested PCR rounds adapted from ARM-PCR protocols. A single record per CDR3 protein comes from TCRdb applying MiXCR to the multiplex PCR reads. The sample gives approximately 76,000 distinct CDR3 sequences, approximately 71% of which show up once; roughly 12% is in the top ten. This TCR derives from a woman in her 70s with non-small cell lung cancer. The sequenced sample was lung tumor tissue. V and J are TRBV6-5 and TRBJ1-2; 7 bases align to TRBD1. CDR3 protein: CVSGYQGEGGYTF. The CDR3 nucleotides are TGTGTCAGCGGTTATCAGGGGGAGGGAGGCTACACCTTC.